The sequence of this T cell receptor beta chain was determined in a study of T cells after yellow fever vaccination. TCRdb redid the calling of the 5' RACE reads with MiXCR, one entry per CDR3 protein. The sample has about 94,000 distinct CDR3 sequences, approximately 8.4% seen once. Study-level findings and limits: Overall, a small share of clonotypes was seen in both CD4 and CD8 compartments. High-abundance clonotypes from the bulk population could contaminate FACS-sorted repertoires.

This clonotype was counted between two and nine times. Deletions cut 2 bases from V and 5 bases from J, with 9 bases between. The CDR3 spans 13 residues. Germline V gene data show CDR1 as SGHNT and CDR2 as YENEEA. The sequencing here drew on CD8+ T cells not binding an NS4B(214-222) dextramer, sorted from PBMCs, taken roughly 15 days after the first yellow fever vaccination. The sequence was collected from a man between 18 and 29 years old who received the YFV17D yellow fever vaccine. This chain uses TRBV11-3 with TRBJ2-5; D ambiguous. For the CDR3, the DNA is TGTGCCAGCAGCTTAAGAGGTTCGGAGACCCAGTACTTC. Protein: CASSLRGSETQYF.